The clone carrying this T cell receptor (beta chain) was observed a single time. This specimen comes from a study of blood T cell repertoires in COVID-19. For the study at large: Material from acute and convalescent COVID-19 was sourced from the United States, Italy and Spain. T cells, B-cell-depleted T cells, or PBMCs supplied cDNA or gDNA.

Authors' processing steps: Reference gene primer amplification yielded estimated nucleated cell counts. Sequenced by immunoSEQ multiplex PCR; TCRdb stores in-frame clones only, minus some. V and J calls plus clone size are reproduced from that table; the DNA served to infer D and trimming. The sample shows 310,000 or so clones, around 92% of them seen only once. CDR1 is MNHEY and CDR2 is SVGEGT in the germline V gene. V lost 1 base and J lost 5, with 12 bases in between. The CDR3 is made up of 14 amino acids. This rearrangement joins TRBV6-2 or TRBV6-3 to TRBJ2-7; tentative D call: TRBD2 (6 bases). Sequenced input: peripheral blood. The source is a man between 18 and 29 years old who had recovered from COVID-19. The chain's CDR3 is CASSYYGGVNEQYF. Here the CDR3 DNA reads TGTGCCAGCAGTTACTACGGGGGTGTCAACGAGCAGTACTTC.